These T cell receptor beta chains were read from a single sample in a study of response to subunit inactivated influenza vaccine. TCRdb called the RT-PCR reads again in MiXCR, with one record for every CDR3 protein. The table lists 150,000 to 200,000 distinct CDR3 sequences, roughly 12% of them singletons. The same data also contributed to another study, on T cells expressing NK-cell markers.

The input for sequencing was CD8+ T cells sorted from PBMCs, taken roughly 12 days after vaccination. The receptors derive from a man over 45 who received an inactivated influenza vaccine. The CDR3 runs from the conserved cysteine through the conserved F or W. The D gene is left open where the match is weak. The size field is filled for only some rows; it gives once, few, many or a size class.

d_gene	v_gene	j_gene	abundance	CDR3nt	CDR3aa
NA	TRBV13	TRBJ1-6	few	TGTGCCAGCAGCTTAGAGGGGGGTGGTAATTCACCCCTCCACTTT	CASSLEGGGNSPLHF
TRBD2	TRBV28	TRBJ2-7	NA	TGTGCCAGCAGTTCGCCTCCTAGCGGGAGTAACATCTACGAGCAGTACTTC	CASSSPPSGSNIYEQYF
NA	TRBV18	TRBJ2-3	NA	TGTGCCAGCTCACCACCTTCTAACAGGGTAGCAGATACGCAGTATTTT	CASSPPSNRVADTQYF
TRBD1	TRBV5-1	TRBJ2-3	NA	TGCGCCAGCAGCCCGGAAGGACAGGGGATGGATACGCAGTATTTT	CASSPEGQGMDTQYF
TRBD1	TRBV5-5	TRBJ1-6	few	TGTGCCAGCAGCTTGGCCGGACAGGGGGTTTTTTCACCCCTCCACTTT	CASSLAGQGVFSPLHF
NA	TRBV4-3	TRBJ2-1	few	TGCGCCAGCAGCCAAGACGGCACCTACAATGAGCAGTTCTTC	CASSQDGTYNEQFF
NA	TRBV7-6	TRBJ1-3	few	TGTGCCAGCAGCTTAGGGCAGGGGATAAACACCATATATTTT	CASSLGQGINTIYF
NA	TRBV13	TRBJ2-7	few	TGTGCCAGCAGCCCGGCCGGGACACCGTCCTACGAGCAGTACTTC	CASSPAGTPSYEQYF
TRBD2	TRBV4-2	TRBJ2-1	many	TGTGCCAGCAGCCATCCCCAGACTAGCGGCTACAATGAGCAGTTCTTC	CASSHPQTSGYNEQFF
NA	TRBV7-9	TRBJ2-1	NA	TGTGCCAGCAGCTTCGGTTCACCTGGGGCTGAGCAGTTCTTC	CASSFGSPGAEQFF
TRBD1	TRBV27	TRBJ1-2	few	TGTGCCAGCAGCCCCGACAGGGGATGGGGCTACACCTTC	CASSPDRGWGYTF
TRBD2	TRBV7-8	TRBJ2-3	many	TGTGCCAGCAGCTCTGGGACTAGCGGGGGGGGAGAGGATACGCAGTATTTT	CASSSGTSGGGEDTQYF
NA	TRBV12-3/TRBV12-4	TRBJ2-2	few	TGTGCCAGCAGTCCCCTCTCGCGCGTACGGAGTAACACCGGGGAGCTGTTTTTT	CASSPLSRVRSNTGELFF
TRBD2	TRBV6-2/TRBV6-3	TRBJ2-5	NA	TGTGCCAGCAGTTACTTCGGGAGGGGAGGGGAGACCCAGTACTTC	CASSYFGRGGETQYF
NA	TRBV19	TRBJ1-1	NA	TGTGCCAGTAGTATAGCTCCGGGGACTGAAGCTTTCTTT	CASSIAPGTEAFF
TRBD1	TRBV6-5	TRBJ2-2	few	TGTGCCAGCAGTTACTGGACAGGGAATATAGCCGGGGAGCTGTTTTTT	CASSYWTGNIAGELFF
TRBD1	TRBV6-5	TRBJ1-1	many	TGTGCCAGCAGTTACACCGGGACAGGGGAGACTGAAGCTTTCTTT	CASSYTGTGETEAFF
NA	TRBV12-3/TRBV12-4	TRBJ2-4	NA	TGTGCCAGCAGGAGGGGAGACCTAGCCAAAAACATTCAGTACTTC	CASRRGDLAKNIQYF
TRBD2	TRBV27	TRBJ2-3	NA	TGTGCCAGCAGTTCGGGATATGAGCGGGACTCGGGGGATACGCAGTATTTT	CASSSGYERDSGDTQYF
NA	TRBV7-2	TRBJ2-7	NA	TGTGCCAGCAGCCGAATAGAGGGTCGGGACAACTCCTACGAGCAGTACTTC	CASSRIEGRDNSYEQYF
NA	TRBV30	TRBJ2-1	few	TGTGCCTGGAGCATTGACAGGCCTGAGCAGTTCTTC	CAWSIDRPEQFF
NA	TRBV15	TRBJ2-5	few	TGTGCCACCAGCAGAGATCTTGGGCAGGGCGGCGAGACCCAGTACTTC	CATSRDLGQGGETQYF
NA	TRBV28	TRBJ1-1	NA	TGTGCCAGCAGGGGGTACGGGGGGCACACTGAAGCTTTCTTT	CASRGYGGHTEAFF
TRBD2	TRBV20-1	TRBJ2-1	NA	TGCAGTGCTACTAGCGGGATAAATGAGCAGTTCTTC	CSATSGINEQFF
NA	TRBV28	TRBJ2-1	NA	TGTGCCAGCAGTCCAACGGGTAGCTGGCAGTTCTTC	CASSPTGSWQFF
NA	TRBV4-1	TRBJ1-5	few	TGCGCCAGCAGCCAAGGGGCGGAGCCCCAGCATTTT	CASSQGAEPQHF
NA	TRBV27	TRBJ2-1	few	TGTGCCAGCAGTTTATCGGGGGGCAATGAGCAGTTCTTC	CASSLSGGNEQFF
NA	TRBV7-9	TRBJ2-1	NA	TGTGCCAGCAACCCTAGCCCCGATGAGCAGTTCTTC	CASNPSPDEQFF
TRBD2	TRBV24-1	TRBJ2-1	NA	TGTGCCACCAGTGGTCGACTAGCGGGGAGCTCCTACAATGAGCAGTTCTTC	CATSGRLAGSSYNEQFF
NA	TRBV6-1	TRBJ1-1	many	TGTGCCAGCAGTCCCGGAACAGGGCACCGAACACTGGGCACTGAAGCTTTCTTT	CASSPGTGHRTLGTEAFF
NA	TRBV20-1	TRBJ2-2	NA	TGCAGTGCTAGAGCCCGCCAGGTGAACACCGGGGAGCTGTTTTTT	CSARARQVNTGELFF
NA	TRBV7-9	TRBJ2-5	NA	TGTGCCAGCGGATCGGTGGCGACCCAAGAGACCCAGTACTTC	CASGSVATQETQYF
NA	TRBV6-6	TRBJ2-7	NA	TGTGCCAGCAGTTTATCGTACAAGGCCGAGCAGTACTTC	CASSLSYKAEQYF